This is a list of T cell receptor beta chains from one sample in a study of T cell repertoires in cytomegalovirus infection. TCRdb reanalysed the reads using MiXCR and keeps one entry per CDR3 protein. The table includes a few hundred thousand distinct CDR3 sequences, under 35% detected once. Which antigens these TCRs recognize remains unknown. Specimen: cultured PBMCs, collected from culture after CMV antigen stimulation. The receptors originated from a human donor in good health (CMV status not recorded). Some clones in this sample may be carry-over from other donors' samples. The CDR3 runs from the conserved cysteine through the conserved F or W. A D gene is named only where the DNA matches it firmly. Size values are once, few and many counts, or a class for expanded clones, and some rows have none.

v_gene,d_gene,j_gene,abundance,CDR3nt,CDR3aa
TRBV19,.,TRBJ2-5,.,TGTGCCAGTAACCCTTCTAGGTGGGTCGGGACCCAGTACTTC,CASNPSRWVGTQYF
TRBV6-1,TRBD2,TRBJ2-5,many,TGTGCCAGCAGTTCTCACCCACTAGCGGGGGAGCCGTGGGAGACCCAGTACTTC,CASSSHPLAGEPWETQYF
TRBV27,.,TRBJ1-5,.,TGTGCCAGCAGTCCTAGGGGTCTTCAGCCCCAGCATTTT,CASSPRGLQPQHF
TRBV7-3,.,TRBJ2-1,.,TGTGCCAGCAGCTTAACTGTGACGAGCTCCTACAATGAGCAGTTCTTC,CASSLTVTSSYNEQFF
TRBV11-2,.,TRBJ1-2,once,TGTGCCAGCAGCGTGATCAAGACGAGTAACTATGGCTACACCTTC,CASSVIKTSNYGYTF
TRBV7-6,TRBD1,TRBJ1-1,.,TGTGCCAGCAGCACGGGCAGACAGGGAAACACTGAAGCTTTCTTT,CASSTGRQGNTEAFF
TRBV12-3/TRBV12-4,TRBD2,TRBJ2-1,few,TGTGCCAGCAGTTTTCGACGCGGGGGGGCGTTCAATGAGCAGTTCTTC,CASSFRRGGAFNEQFF
TRBV7-9,TRBD1,TRBJ2-1,few,TGTGCCAGCAGCTTCCTACCGGACAGGGGGCGGTCGGACAATGAGCAGTTCTTC,CASSFLPDRGRSDNEQFF
TRBV7-4,TRBD1,TRBJ1-1,.,TGTGCCAGCAGCGGCAAGGGACAGGGGAACACTGAAGCTTTCTTT,CASSGKGQGNTEAFF
TRBV19,TRBD2,TRBJ2-1,.,TGTGCCAGTAGAGAGCGGGAGAGGATTTACAATGAGCAGTTCTTC,CASRERERIYNEQFF
TRBV7-2,.,TRBJ1-2,many,TGTGCCAGCAGCTTAGCGCAGGGACTCTATGGCTACACCTTC,CASSLAQGLYGYTF
TRBV29-1,TRBD1,TRBJ2-2,.,TGCAGCGCAGGGACAGTCGGGGAGCTGTTTTTT,CSAGTVGELFF
TRBV4-2,.,TRBJ2-7,.,TGTGCCAGCAGCCAAGATTCTAACGAGCAGTACTTC,CASSQDSNEQYF
TRBV12-3/TRBV12-4,.,TRBJ1-5,.,TGTGCCAGCAGTTGGAGGGGCCAAGTAGATCAGCCCCAGCATTTT,CASSWRGQVDQPQHF
TRBV19,.,TRBJ1-2,few,TGTGCCAGTAGAGTTCCAGGGGATAAGGATGGCTACACCTTC,CASRVPGDKDGYTF
TRBV6-5,.,TRBJ2-7,few,TGTGCCAGCAGTTACTCGAACCCAGGAACCTACGAGCAGTACTTC,CASSYSNPGTYEQYF
TRBV25-1,.,TRBJ2-3,few,TGTGCCAGCAGTGAATATAGGGCGAAAGATACGCAGTATTTT,CASSEYRAKDTQYF
TRBV9,.,TRBJ2-2,.,TGTGCCAGCAGCGTGGGGATGAGGCCCGGGGAGCTGTTTTTT,CASSVGMRPGELFF
TRBV6-1,.,TRBJ2-5,once,TGTGCCAGCGGTAATCGAGAGACCCAGTACTTC,CASGNRETQYF
TRBV28,TRBD2,TRBJ2-7,.,TGTGCCAGCAGTTTAGGGGCGGGAGGGATCTACGAGCAGTACTTC,CASSLGAGGIYEQYF
TRBV20-1,TRBD1,TRBJ1-6,.,TGCAGTGCTAGAGAGGGGACAGGGGGTTCACCCCTCCACTTT,CSAREGTGGSPLHF
TRBV6-1,.,TRBJ2-7,few,TGTGCCAGCATTGATTTCACCTACGAGCAGTACTTC,CASIDFTYEQYF
TRBV12-3/TRBV12-4,TRBD1,TRBJ1-5,few,TGTGCCAGCAGTCTAAACAGGGGACCCAATCAGCCCCAGCATTTT,CASSLNRGPNQPQHF
TRBV5-6,TRBD1,TRBJ1-6,.,TGTGCCAGCAGCGAATCCCGGACAGGGTACGGGAATTCACCCCTCCACTTT,CASSESRTGYGNSPLHF
TRBV11-2,TRBD1,TRBJ1-4,few,TGTGCCAGCAGCGTGGACAGGGAGTATGGTGAAAAACTGTTTTTT,CASSVDREYGEKLFF
TRBV28,.,TRBJ2-5,.,TGTGCCAGCAGTTTGATTAGGGCCGAGGTGTGGACCCAGTACTTC,CASSLIRAEVWTQYF
TRBV27,.,TRBJ2-1,.,TGTGCCAGCAGTCCTTCCGCGGGACCAGTTAGCAATGAGCAGTTCTTC,CASSPSAGPVSNEQFF
TRBV6-5,TRBD1,TRBJ1-6,few,TGTGCCAGCAGTTACCGGGACAGGGGGAACTCACCCCTCCACTTT,CASSYRDRGNSPLHF
TRBV6-6,.,TRBJ1-6,.,TGTGCCAGCAGTGCGGACTGGAGGAATTCACCCCTCCACTTT,CASSADWRNSPLHF
TRBV7-9,.,TRBJ1-4,many,TGTGCCAGCAGCTTAGGAGGCCGCAGTGGGGAAAAACTGTTTTTT,CASSLGGRSGEKLFF
TRBV25-1,.,TRBJ2-1,few,TGTGCCAGCAGTGACCCAGGGCCCCCTCAGGACAATGAGCAGTTCTTC,CASSDPGPPQDNEQFF
TRBV7-2,TRBD1,TRBJ1-4,few,TGTGCCAGCAGACCGACAGGGGGTGTTGAAAAACTGTTTTTT,CASRPTGGVEKLFF
TRBV19,.,TRBJ1-1,many,TGTGCCAGTAGTATTGGGGAGGACTACCTCACGCGCGGAGCTTTCTTT,CASSIGEDYLTRGAFF
TRBV5-6,TRBD1,TRBJ2-7,.,TGTGCCAGCAGCTCCTGGGACAGTCCCTACGAGCAGTACTTC,CASSSWDSPYEQYF
TRBV7-4,.,TRBJ1-1,few,TGTGCCAGCAGCTTAGAGAGCGACACTGAAGCTTTCTTT,CASSLESDTEAFF
TRBV7-2,.,TRBJ1-5,many,TGTGCCACCCAACGGCAGATAAGCAATCAGCCCCAGCATTTT,CATQRQISNQPQHF
TRBV7-8,.,TRBJ2-7,many,TGTGCCAGCAGCCCAGGGTCCTTTGTGGGAAACTACGAGCAGTACTTC,CASSPGSFVGNYEQYF
TRBV13,.,TRBJ2-5,.,TGTGCCAGCAGCTCCCCCGAATGGCAAGAGACCCAGTACTTC,CASSSPEWQETQYF
TRBV6-1,.,TRBJ2-7,.,TGTGCCAGCAGCGGTCTATTGATCTACGAGCAGTACTTC,CASSGLLIYEQYF
TRBV6-6,TRBD1,TRBJ1-1,.,TGTGCCAGCAGTTCCCCGGACAGGGGCACTGAAGCTTTCTTT,CASSSPDRGTEAFF
TRBV7-6,TRBD1,TRBJ2-1,.,TGTGCCAGCAGCTTAGGCGTAGGGACAGGGGGCCGAGCGGGAGGAAAGCAGTTCTTC,CASSLGVGTGGRAGGKQFF